This passage covers 7 T cell receptor beta chains from one sample sequenced in a study of regulatory T cells in long-lasting Graves disease. Time point reported: persistent/refractory GD, antithyroid drugs over 5 years with positive TRAb. Making the TCR library involved RNA that had been extracted from PBMCs. Investigators prepared the TCR beta libraries by applying iRepertoire HTBI primers and Arm-PCR of CDR3 regions. TCRdb itself ran the multiplex PCR reads through MiXCR, one entry per CDR3 protein. This table holds roughly 500,000 distinct CDR3 sequences, 20% to 25% found once. This material consisted of peripheral blood mononuclear cells (PBMCs), taken when the disease was refractory, from a patient treated with antithyroid drugs. These receptor sequences come from a female donor with Graves disease.

This chain connects TRBV6-1 to TRBJ2-7; D might be TRBD1 (5 bases). CDR3 length: 14 residues. Trimming shortened V by 6 bases and J by 5 bases, and 17 bases separated the two germline ends. Germline CDR1 is MNHNS and CDR2 is SASEGT. In DNA form, the CDR3 reads TGTGCCAGCAGAAGACGGACGCCAGGGCACGAGCAGTACTTC. Encoded protein: CASRRRTPGHEQYF.

In its sample, this clonotype was seen many times. The chain links TRBV27 to TRBJ1-4, with D maybe TRBD1 (5 bases). The length of the CDR3 is 16 residues. Germline assignment: CDR1 MNHEY and CDR2 SMNVEV (reference sequence). V was pared by 4 bases and J by 4 bases, with 16 bases between. The CDR3 sequence: CASSSWSPQGNEKLFF. For the CDR3, the DNA is TGTGCCAGCAGTTCTTGGAGCCCTCAGGGTAATGAAAAACTGTTTTTT.

This clonotype turned up a few times. The rearrangement links TRBV6-1 to TRBJ2-7; perhaps D is TRBD1 or TRBD2 (5 bases each). Trimming removed 11 bases at V and 2 bases at J, with 19 bases between. CDR1 and CDR2 from the germline V gene are MNHNS and SASEGT. This CDR3 contains 14 residues. The CDR3 nucleotides read TGTGCCTGTCTCTCGATTCGGGGCCCCTACGAGCAGTACTTC. Its translation: CACLSIRGPYEQYF.

The table lists this clonotype with many counts. The chain is built from TRBV24-1 and TRBJ2-5; D remains ambiguous. V lost 4 bases and J lost 3, with 8 bases in between. The CDR3 is made up of 13 amino acids. Germline values: CDR1 KGHDR, CDR2 SFDVKD. CDR3 protein: CATSEPTKETQYF. In nucleotides, the CDR3 is TGTGCCACCAGTGAGCCGACCAAAGAGACCCAGTACTTC.

This clonotype occurred once. The chain has TRBV20-1 and TRBJ2-2; 7 bases map to TRBD2. Trimming removed 3 bases from V and 5 bases from J; junction bases left unmatched: 6. The V gene's germline CDR1 is DFQATT and CDR2 SNEGSKA (reference sequence). The CDR3 covers 14 residues. CDR3 amino acids: CSARGRVLTGELFF. The CDR3 DNA follows: TGCAGTGCTAGGGGGAGGGTTCTGACCGGGGAGCTGTTTTTT.

This clonotype was counted at least ten times. The chain carries TRBV6-5 and TRBJ2-5; possible D gene TRBD2, 6 bases. The ends were cut back, 0 bases at V and 2 bases at J, with 10 bases in the middle. Germline values: CDR1 MNHEY, CDR2 SVGAGI. The CDR3 consists of 15 residues. In nucleotides, the CDR3 is TGTGCCAGCAGTTACTCGACCGGGGGTCAAGAGACCCAGTACTTC. Residues: CASSYSTGGQETQYF.

This clonotype came up a few times. The rearrangement uses TRBV12-3 or TRBV12-4 and TRBJ1-5; D is possibly TRBD1 (5 bases). This CDR3 has 14 amino acids. Trimming shortened V by 4 bases and J by 2 bases, and 9 bases separated the two germline ends. This CDR3 reads CASSYRTGNQPQHF. In DNA form, the CDR3 reads TGTGCCAGCAGTTACAGGACCGGCAATCAGCCCCAGCATTTT.